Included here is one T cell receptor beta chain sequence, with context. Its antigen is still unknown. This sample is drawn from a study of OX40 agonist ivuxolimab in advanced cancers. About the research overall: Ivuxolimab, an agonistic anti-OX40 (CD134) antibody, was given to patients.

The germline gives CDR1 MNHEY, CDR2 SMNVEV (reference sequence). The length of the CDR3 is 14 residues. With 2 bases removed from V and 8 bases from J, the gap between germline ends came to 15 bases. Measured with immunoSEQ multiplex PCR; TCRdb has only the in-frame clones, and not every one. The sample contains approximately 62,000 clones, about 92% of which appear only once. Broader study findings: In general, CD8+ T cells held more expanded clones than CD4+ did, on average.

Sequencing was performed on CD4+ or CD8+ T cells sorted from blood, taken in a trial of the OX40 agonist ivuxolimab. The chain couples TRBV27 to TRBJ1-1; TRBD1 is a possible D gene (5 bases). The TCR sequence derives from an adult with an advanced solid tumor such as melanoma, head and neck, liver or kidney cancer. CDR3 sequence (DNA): TGTGCCAGCAGTTTACAGGGAGTAGGACACGAAGCTTTCTTT. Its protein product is CASSLQGVGHEAFF.